These 3 T cell receptor beta chains share one sample of origin, sequenced in a study of T cell responses to AZD1222 COVID-19 vaccine (dated by TCRdb to 2020 to 2022). The time point label, read with the paper, signifies: about 28 days (+/-7) after the second vaccine dose. Libraries were constructed by the immunoSEQ multiplex PCR assay. As stored in TCRdb, this immuneACCESS dataset retains in-frame rearrangements with V and J assigned. A fraction of the clones does not appear; measured against another copy, unresolved V genes explain less than half of the discrepancy, and the remainder lacks a known reason. The sample yields more than 120,000 clones; about 92% were counted once. Under 2% of the sample is in the top ten clones. Specimen: peripheral blood, collected 28 days after the second AZD1222 dose. The origin of the receptors is an adult who received the AZD1222 COVID-19 vaccine.

This chain joins TRBV7-9 and TRBJ1-3, with D unresolved. Germline CDR1 and CDR2: SEHNR and FQNEAQ (reference sequence). This CDR3 is 15 amino acids long. V shed 4 bases and J shed 0 bases, with 10 bases lying between them. In DNA form, the CDR3 reads TGTGCCAGCAGCTCTGTGGGCAGCTCTGGAAACACCATATATTTT. It translates to CASSSVGSSGNTIYF.

This chain connects TRBV15 to TRBJ1-5; D gene uncertain. Germline V gives CDR1 LNHNV, CDR2 YYDKDF (reference sequence). Between the trimmed V and J ends, which lost 1 base and 7 bases, there was a span of 11 bases. This CDR3 spans 14 amino acids. The CDR3 bases are TGTGCCACCAGCAGAGTCGGAGCGGGGCAGCCCCAGCATTTT. This gives the protein CATSRVGAGQPQHF.

The chain employs TRBV7-3 and TRBJ2-5; 7 bases agree with TRBD1. Losses at the gene ends were 5 bases for V and 0 bases for J; bases not matched to a gene: 3. Looked up from germline, CDR1 is SGHTA and CDR2 is FQGTGA. CDR3 length equals 14 residues. In DNA, the CDR3 is TGTGCCAGCAGCCCTGGGACAGACCAAGAGACCCAGTACTTC. It specifies CASSPGTDQETQYF.